One sample yielded the 25 T cell receptor beta chains listed below, sequenced in a study of CD8 T cells in Susac syndrome. With random hexamers, roughly 0.45 to 1 ug RNA was reverse transcribed. TCRdb re-derived calls from the immunoSEQ multiplex PCR reads in MiXCR, one entry per CDR3 protein. Here the sample spans roughly 140,000 distinct CDR3 sequences, just under 95% being singletons. Sample: CD8+ T cells from PBMCs. These receptors all come from a human donor with multiple sclerosis.

CDR3 in amino acids: CSARGQESRTQYF. CDR3 DNA sequence: TGCAGTGCTAGGGGACAGGAAAGTCGAACCCAGTACTTC. The chain combines TRBV20-1 with TRBJ2-5; 8 nucleotides align to TRBD1. With V trimmed by 3 bases and J by 8 bases, 8 bases remained unmatched. Germline V CDR1 and CDR2: DFQATT, SNEGSKA (reference sequence). CDR3 length: 13 residues.

This chain joins TRBV6-6 and TRBJ2-1, with 9 bases identical to TRBD2. The trim removed 7 bases at V and 7 bases at J, leaving 11 bases unmatched. The germline V gene has CDR1 MNHNY and CDR2 SVGAGI (reference sequence). This CDR3 is 15 amino acids long. CDR3 sequence: CASKELAGAGNEQFF. DNA of the CDR3: TGTGCCAGCAAAGAGTTAGCGGGGGCCGGTAATGAGCAGTTCTTC.

This chain links TRBV30 with TRBJ2-3, with D uncertain. The CDR3 has 11 residues. Deletions cut 3 bases from V and 7 bases from J, with 8 bases between. Germline V gene lookup returns CDR1 GTSNPN and CDR2 SVGIG (reference sequence). The CDR3 region is CAWRDANTQYF. The CDR3 DNA reads TGTGCCTGGAGGGACGCGAATACGCAGTATTTT.

The chain is built from TRBV5-1 and TRBJ2-2; D could derive from TRBD1 or TRBD2 (6 bases each). CDR3 length: 15 amino acids. Germline V gene data show CDR1 as SGHRS and CDR2 as YFSETQ. V was cut by 1 base and J by 6 bases, with 13 bases left in between. This CDR3 is CASSLLGGNAGELFF. The CDR3 coding sequence is TGCGCCAGCAGCTTGTTGGGGGGCAACGCCGGGGAGCTGTTTTTT.

The genes are TRBV29-1 and TRBJ1-2; D uncertain. This CDR3 is 11 amino acids long. V was pared by 3 bases and J by 4 bases, with 6 bases between. Germline CDR1 reads SQVTM; CDR2 reads ANQGSEA. The CDR3 DNA reads as TGCAGCGTTGATTCCAGCTATGGCTACACCTTC. This gives the protein CSVDSSYGYTF.

The rearrangement uses TRBV5-1 and TRBJ1-2; 7 bases agree with TRBD1. The CDR3 is 13 residues long. The germline gives CDR1 SGHRS, CDR2 YFSETQ. With V trimmed by 3 bases and J by 4 bases, 3 bases remained unmatched. CDR3 sequence (DNA): TGCGCCAGCAGCTCGGGGACAGCCTATGGCTACACCTTC. Its protein product is CASSSGTAYGYTF. The full variable domain, completed using reference TRBV5-1 and TRBJ1-2, is KAGVTQTPRYLIKTRGQQVTLSCSPISGHRSVSWYQQTPGQGLQFLFEYFSETQRNKGNFPGRFSGRQFSNSRSEMNVSTLELGDSALYLCASSSGTAYGYTFGSGTRLTVV.

This sequence joins TRBV2 and TRBJ1-1, with D possibly matching TRBD1 (6 bases). The V gene's germline CDR1 is SNHLY and CDR2 FYNNEI. This CDR3 comprises 12 residues. V lost 7 bases and J lost 4, with 10 bases in between. The CDR3 coding sequence is TGTGCCAGCATGGGGGGCCTCACTGAAGCTTTCTTT. Translated, it gives CASMGGLTEAFF.

The CDR3 coding sequence is TGTGCCAGCAGCCAAGACCCCGCCTCTGGGGCCAACGTCCTGACTTTC. The encoded protein is CASSQDPASGANVLTF. The gene calls are TRBV3-1 and TRBJ2-6, with D unclear. The germline V and J ends were trimmed by 0 bases and 0 bases, with 6 bases remaining between them. Germline V gives CDR1 LGHDT, CDR2 YNNKEL (reference sequence). This CDR3 contains 16 residues.

V usage is TRBV7-9 and J usage is TRBJ2-6; 9 bases fit TRBD1. Trimming at V came to 5 bases and at J to 0 bases, leaving 8 bases not matched to a gene. This CDR3 has 18 residues. Germline V CDR1 and CDR2: SEHNR, FQNEAQ (reference sequence). For the CDR3, the DNA is TGTGCCAGCAGCATTCCGGGACAGGGAGACTCTGGGGCCAACGTCCTGACTTTC. It translates to CASSIPGQGDSGANVLTF.

This chain connects TRBV29-1 to TRBJ2-7; a weak D match, TRBD1 (5 bases). Germline lookup yields CDR1 SQVTM and CDR2 ANQGSEA. V lost 4 bases and J lost 3, with 16 bases in between. The CDR3 contains 14 residues. The CDR3 sequence: CSVAPRTLNYEQYF. In nucleotides, the CDR3 is TGCAGCGTTGCCCCCCGGACACTAAACTACGAGCAGTACTTC.

The gene calls are TRBV7-9 and TRBJ2-2; D not certain. The V and J ends lost 2 bases and 1 base respectively, with 11 bases between them. The length of the CDR3 is 16 residues. From germline, CDR1 is SEHNR and CDR2 FQNEAQ (reference sequence). The CDR3 sequence: CASSLPGQRNTGELFF. CDR3 coding DNA: TGTGCCAGCAGCTTACCCGGGCAGAGGAACACCGGGGAGCTGTTTTTT. Drawing the rest from reference TRBV7-9 and TRBJ2-2, the complete variable domain is DTGVSQNPRHKITKRGQNVTFRCDPISEHNRLYWYRQTLGQGPEFLTYFQNEAQLEKSRLLSDRFSAERPKGSFSTLEIQRTEQGDSAMYLCASSLPGQRNTGELFFGEGSRLTVL.

J is TRBJ2-1 and V is TRBV19, with D possibly being TRBD1 or TRBD2 (5 bases each). The germline V and J ends were trimmed by 5 bases and 1 base, with 15 bases remaining between them. Germline V gives CDR1 LNHDA, CDR2 SQIVND (reference sequence). CDR3 length: 16 amino acids. The CDR3 coding sequence is TGTGCCAGTAGTTCCCCCGGGACGGAATCCTACAATGAGCAGTTCTTC. It encodes CASSSPGTESYNEQFF.

This chain links TRBV7-9 with TRBJ2-3; D possibly corresponds to TRBD1 (5 bases). This CDR3 region has 15 residues. Germline CDR1 and CDR2: SEHNR and FQNEAQ (reference sequence). Trimming pared 5 bases from V and 1 base from J, leaving 13 bases between. The CDR3 sequence is CASSPVAGRTDTQYF. CDR3 coding DNA: TGTGCCAGCAGCCCCGTCGCAGGGCGCACAGATACGCAGTATTTT.

The chain is built from TRBV5-4 and TRBJ2-5; D uncertain. This CDR3 region has 14 residues. CDR1 is SGHNT and CDR2 is YYREEE in the germline V gene (reference sequence). Trimming left V 1 base short and J 5 bases short, with 12 bases between. The CDR3 loop is CASSLRSRRETQYF. The CDR3 nucleotides are TGTGCCAGCAGCTTGCGATCACGACGGGAGACCCAGTACTTC.

This chain links TRBV7-8 with TRBJ1-1; no firm D call. Germline CDR1 is SGHVS and CDR2 is FQNEAQ. Trimming cost V 8 bases and J 0 bases, with 16 bases left between them. The CDR3 sequence is 15 residues long. The chain's CDR3 is CASRPFTGLNTEAFF. CDR3 DNA: TGTGCCAGCCGGCCTTTCACCGGGTTGAACACTGAAGCTTTCTTT.

This clonotype came up once. The J gene is TRBJ1-1, the V gene TRBV7-9; D remains unclear. The CDR3 extends over 13 amino acids. Trimming left V 1 base short and J 12 bases short, with 15 bases between. Per the germline V gene, CDR1 is SEHNR and CDR2 is FQNEAQ (reference sequence). CDR3 amino acids: CASSLVDGMETFF. The CDR3 coding sequence is TGTGCCAGCAGCTTAGTGGATGGTATGGAAACTTTCTTT. Supplemented by reference TRBV7-9 and TRBJ1-1, the full variable domain reads DTGVSQNPRHKITKRGQNVTFRCDPISEHNRLYWYRQTLGQGPEFLTYFQNEAQLEKSRLLSDRFSAERPKGSFSTLEIQRTEQGDSAMYLCASSLVDGMETFFGQGTRLTVV.

The CDR3 region has the DNA TGCAGTGCTAGAGATAACGACATCCGATATCAGCCCCAGCATTTT. It yields the protein CSARDNDIRYQPQHF. The V gene is TRBV20-1, the J gene TRBJ1-5; the D is unclear. This CDR3 has 15 amino acids. The ends were cut back, 0 bases at V and 5 bases at J, with 14 bases in the middle. Looked up from germline, CDR1 is DFQATT and CDR2 is SNEGSKA (reference sequence).

The chain carries TRBV29-1 and TRBJ2-5; 10 nucleotides line up with TRBD2. There are 20 residues in the CDR3. With V trimmed by 0 bases and J by 4 bases, 20 bases remained unmatched. Germline CDR1 is SQVTM and CDR2 is ANQGSEA. The CDR3 loop is CSVEDRAGGPSGFGVETQYF. The CDR3 DNA is TGCAGCGTTGAAGATCGAGCGGGGGGGCCTTCCGGTTTCGGCGTAGAGACCCAGTACTTC.

The V gene is TRBV27, the J gene TRBJ2-1; 8 bases fit TRBD1. Germline CDR1 is MNHEY and CDR2 is SMNVEV (reference sequence). CDR3 length equals 16 residues. V lost 4 bases, J lost 8 bases, and 13 bases stayed unmatched. This chain's CDR3 is CASSSYPPDRAYEQFF. As DNA, the CDR3 is TGTGCCAGCAGTTCCTACCCTCCGGACAGGGCTTATGAGCAGTTCTTC.

The rearrangement joins TRBV9 to TRBJ1-2; D is unclear. Trimming left V 0 bases short and J 4 bases short, with 19 bases between. CDR3 length: 17 amino acids. Germline CDR1 and CDR2: SGDLS and YYNGEE. CDR3 region: CASSVDSRLGHIYGYTF. In nucleotides, the CDR3 is TGTGCCAGCAGCGTAGATTCCCGACTTGGTCATATCTATGGCTACACCTTC.

J is TRBJ2-1 and V is TRBV30; maybe TRBD2 (6 bases). V was clipped by 0 bases and J by 7 bases, with 7 bases between them. From germline, CDR1 is GTSNPN and CDR2 SVGIG (reference sequence). CDR3 length equals 12 residues. The chain's CDR3 is CAWSVRGNEQFF. DNA for the CDR3: TGTGCCTGGAGTGTACGGGGGAATGAGCAGTTCTTC.

The CDR3 reads CASKTGTRRSTGELFF. CDR3 coding DNA: TGTGCCAGCAAGACCGGGACTAGGAGGTCGACCGGGGAGCTGTTTTTT. The gene calls are TRBV12-3 or TRBV12-4 and TRBJ2-2, with 8 bases identical to TRBD2. J was trimmed by 5 bases and V by 7 bases; bases with no gene match: 12. This CDR3 is built from 16 residues.

CDR3 protein: CASSLDLGLDEQFF. In nucleotides, the CDR3 is TGTGCCAGCAGCTTAGACCTTGGGCTCGATGAGCAGTTCTTC. The V gene is TRBV7-2, the J gene TRBJ2-1; D call uncertain. Germline V CDR1 and CDR2: SGHTA, FQGNSA. V was clipped by 1 base and J by 8 bases, with 12 bases between them. The length of the CDR3 is 14 residues.

The chain couples TRBV7-3 to TRBJ2-5; D gene ambiguous. CDR3 length: 13 amino acids. V lost 3 bases and J lost 5, with 10 bases in between. Germline V CDR1 and CDR2: SGHTA, FQGTGA. In DNA form, the CDR3 reads TGTGCCAGCAGCTTGAAAGGGTTGGAGACCCAGTACTTC. Its protein product is CASSLKGLETQYF.

V is TRBV3-1 and J is TRBJ2-5; the D is unclear. The CDR3 loop spans 15 amino acids. The germline V gene encodes CDR1 LGHDT and CDR2 YNNKEL (reference sequence). The germline V and J ends were trimmed by 0 bases and 4 bases, with 12 bases remaining between them. The CDR3 DNA reads TGTGCCAGCAGCCAAGATGGGAAGGGTGGAGAGACCCAGTACTTC. Translating gives CASSQDGKGGETQYF.